One and the same sample provided the 3 T cell receptor beta chains below, sequenced in a study of cytomegalovirus exposure and HLA in healthy donors. In the PCR, 60 Vbeta and 13 Jbeta primers were used. Sequenced by immunoSEQ multiplex PCR; TCRdb stores in-frame clones only, minus some. There are 50,000 to 65,000 clones in the sample; around 72% occur only once, and about 3% lies in the top ten. The sequencing input was PBMCs. These receptors were collected from a man younger than 30 in good health and CMV-seronegative.

V gene TRBV19 combines with J gene TRBJ1-1, with 9 bases lining up with TRBD1. Germline assignment: CDR1 LNHDA and CDR2 SQIVND (reference sequence). Trimming took 7 bases from V and 1 from J; bases not matched to a gene: 7. This CDR3 region has 15 residues. This CDR3 reads CASTHRGLGNTEAFF. CDR3 DNA sequence: TGTGCCAGTACGCACAGGGGGCTCGGGAACACTGAAGCTTTCTTT.

V is TRBV5-6 and J is TRBJ1-2, with D unclear. Germline V lookup: CDR1 SGHDT, CDR2 YYEEEE. With 0 bases removed from V and 4 bases from J, the gap between germline ends came to 7 bases. The CDR3 has 13 amino acids. The DNA of the CDR3 is TGTGCCAGCAGCTTGGCGGCGGGCTATGGCTACACCTTC. Protein sequence: CASSLAAGYGYTF. Supplemented by reference TRBV5-6 and TRBJ1-2, the full variable domain reads DAGVTQSPTHLIKTRGQQVTLRCSPKSGHDTVSWYQQALGQGPQFIFQYYEEEERQRGNFPDRFSGHQFPNYSSELNVNALLLGDSALYLCASSLAAGYGYTFGSGTRLTVV.

The rearrangement uses TRBV6-1 and TRBJ1-5; D remains ambiguous. Germline V lookup: CDR1 MNHNS, CDR2 SASEGT. There are 15 residues in the CDR3. Between the trimmed V and J ends, which lost 3 bases and 4 bases, there was a span of 13 bases. CDR3 residues: CASSDRRVPNQPQHF. The DNA of the CDR3 is TGTGCCAGCAGTGATCGGAGGGTACCTAATCAGCCCCAGCATTTT.